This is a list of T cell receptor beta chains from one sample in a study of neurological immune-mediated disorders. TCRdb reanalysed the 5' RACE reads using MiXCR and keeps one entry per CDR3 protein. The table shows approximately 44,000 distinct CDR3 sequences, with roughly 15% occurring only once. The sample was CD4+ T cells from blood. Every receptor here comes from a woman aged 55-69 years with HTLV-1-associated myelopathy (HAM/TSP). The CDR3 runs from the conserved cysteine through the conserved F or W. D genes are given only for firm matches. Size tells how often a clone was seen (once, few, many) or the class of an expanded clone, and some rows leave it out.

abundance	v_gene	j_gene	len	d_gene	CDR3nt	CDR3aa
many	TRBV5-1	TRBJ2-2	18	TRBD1	TGCGCCAGCAGCTCGCCCTACCGGACAGGGTTGAACACCGGGGAGCTGTTTTTT	CASSSPYRTGLNTGELFF
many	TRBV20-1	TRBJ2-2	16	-	TGCAGTGCTAGTCTCACCAGGACAGGGAGGGCCGGGGAGCTGTTTTTT	CSASLTRTGRAGELFF
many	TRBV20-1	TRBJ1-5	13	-	TGCAGTGCTACCACAGGTCGGTATCAGCCCCAGCATTTT	CSATTGRYQPQHF
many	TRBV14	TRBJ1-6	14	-	TGTGCCAGCAGCCTTGGGCCCTTAAATTCACCCCTCCACTTT	CASSLGPLNSPLHF
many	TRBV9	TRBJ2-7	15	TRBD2	TGTGCCAGCAGCGTAGAGGCTAGCGGGGTGCACGAGCAGTACTTC	CASSVEASGVHEQYF
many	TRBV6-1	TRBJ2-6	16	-	TGTGCCAGCAGTAGGGCAGCCGACTCTGGGGCCAACGTCCTGACTTTC	CASSRAADSGANVLTF
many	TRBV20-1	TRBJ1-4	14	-	TGCAGTGCTAGAGATGGACGGGGCGGGGAAAAACTGTTTTTT	CSARDGRGGEKLFF
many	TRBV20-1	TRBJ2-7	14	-	TGCAGTGCTAGTGGGGAAGGGGCAGGTCACGAGCAGTACTTC	CSASGEGAGHEQYF
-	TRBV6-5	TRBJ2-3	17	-	TGTGCCAGCAGTTATTTCGGCGGACTGGGGAGCACAGATACGCAGTATTTT	CASSYFGGLGSTDTQYF
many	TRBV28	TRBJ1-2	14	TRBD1	TGTGCCATCAACCGGGACAGGAGTTCCTATGGCTACACCTTC	CAINRDRSSYGYTF
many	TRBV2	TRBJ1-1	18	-	TGTGCCAGCAGTCCAGTGGCCCGGGACACCTTTCTGAACACTGAAGCTTTCTTT	CASSPVARDTFLNTEAFF
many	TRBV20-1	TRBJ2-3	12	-	TGCAGTGCTAGAGGGCCCCCCGATACGCAGTATTTT	CSARGPPDTQYF
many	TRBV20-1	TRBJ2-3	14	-	TGCAGTGCTAGAGGGGAACTCGGCACAGATACGCAGTATTTT	CSARGELGTDTQYF
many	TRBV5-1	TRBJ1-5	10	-	TGCGCCACGATACATCAGCCCCAGCATTTT	CATIHQPQHF
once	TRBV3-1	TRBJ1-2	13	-	TGTGCCAACAGTCTCGGACAAGACTATGGCTACACCTTC	CANSLGQDYGYTF
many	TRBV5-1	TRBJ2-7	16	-	TGCGCCAGCAGCTTGGGAAGGGGCGGTTATGGCTACGAGCAGTACTTC	CASSLGRGGYGYEQYF
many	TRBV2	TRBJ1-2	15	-	TGTGCCAGCAGTGAAGACTGGGACCCTATTTATGGCTACACCTTC	CASSEDWDPIYGYTF
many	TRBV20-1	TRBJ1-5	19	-	TGCAGTGCTACCCAGAGAGGACAAAGGGGGGGTTATGGCAATCAGCCCCAGCATTTT	CSATQRGQRGGYGNQPQHF
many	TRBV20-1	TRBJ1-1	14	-	TGCAGTGCTAGAGAGGACCCGCGAGACGGTGAAGCTTTCTTT	CSAREDPRDGEAFF
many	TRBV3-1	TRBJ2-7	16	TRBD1	TGTGCCAGCAGCCAAGGATTCGGGACAGGCTCCTACGAGCAGTACTTC	CASSQGFGTGSYEQYF
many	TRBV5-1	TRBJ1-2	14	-	TGCGCCAGCAGCTTGGAGGTTGGGGACGATGGCTACACCTTC	CASSLEVGDDGYTF
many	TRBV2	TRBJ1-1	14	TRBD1	TGTGCCAGCAGTGACTGGACAGGGGGCACTGAAGCTTTCTTT	CASSDWTGGTEAFF
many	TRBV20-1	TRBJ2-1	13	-	TGCAGTGCTAGACCCAATACTAGAAGTGAGCAGTTCTTC	CSARPNTRSEQFF
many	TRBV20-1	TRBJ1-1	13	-	TGCAGTGCTAGAGGGCTCTTTGGAACTGAAGCTTTCTTT	CSARGLFGTEAFF
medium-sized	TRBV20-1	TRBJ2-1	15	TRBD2	TGCAGTGCCAGCCCACTAGCGGGGGGGGACAATGAGCAGTTCTTC	CSASPLAGGDNEQFF
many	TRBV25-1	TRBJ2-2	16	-	TGTGCCAGCAGTGCTCAAGCGGGTTCGGGGACCGGGGAGCTGTTTTTT	CASSAQAGSGTGELFF
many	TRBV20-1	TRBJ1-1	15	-	TGCAGTGCCCGAGATAACAGGTTCTCGAACACTGAAGCTTTCTTT	CSARDNRFSNTEAFF
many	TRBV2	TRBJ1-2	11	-	TGTGCCAGCAGCGCAAACTATGGCTACACCTTC	CASSANYGYTF
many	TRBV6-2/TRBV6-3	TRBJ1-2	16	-	TGTGCCAGCAGTTACTCGGTAACGAGGCGTTACTATGGCTACACCTTC	CASSYSVTRRYYGYTF
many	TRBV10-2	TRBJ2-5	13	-	TGCGCCAGCAGCCTACGGGGAGAGGGGACCCAGTACTTC	CASSLRGEGTQYF
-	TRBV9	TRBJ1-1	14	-	TGTGCCAGCAGCCTAGGGCTACCCAACGCTGAAGCTTTCTTT	CASSLGLPNAEAFF
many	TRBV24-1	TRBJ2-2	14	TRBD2	TGTGCCACCGGAACTAGCGGGGGCACCGGGGAGCTGTTTTTT	CATGTSGGTGELFF
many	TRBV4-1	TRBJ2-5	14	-	TGCGCCAGCAGCCAACCGGACAGTCAAGAGACCCAGTACTTC	CASSQPDSQETQYF
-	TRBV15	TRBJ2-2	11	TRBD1	TGTGCCACCAGCGGACAGGAAGAGCTGTTTTTT	CATSGQEELFF
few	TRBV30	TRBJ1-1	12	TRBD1	TGTGCCGCCACGACAGGGTACACTGAAGCTTTCTTT	CAATTGYTEAFF
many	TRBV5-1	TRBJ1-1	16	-	TGCGCCAGCAGCTTGAACGTCGGAGCCGCGAATAATGAAGCTTTCTTT	CASSLNVGAANNEAFF
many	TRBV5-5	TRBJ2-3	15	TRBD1	TGTGCCAGCAGCTCCGGGACAGGGTATACAGATACGCAGTATTTT	CASSSGTGYTDTQYF
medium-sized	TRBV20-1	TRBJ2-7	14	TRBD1	TGCAGTGCCCTAACCGGACAGGGATCTCTCGAGCAGTACTTC	CSALTGQGSLEQYF
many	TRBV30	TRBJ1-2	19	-	TGTGCCTGGAGTGTACAATATGGACTTTTCTCTCCCGTTAACTATGGCTACACCTTC	CAWSVQYGLFSPVNYGYTF
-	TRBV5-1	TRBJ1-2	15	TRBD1	TGCGCCAGCAGCTTAGGGGGGACAGCCTTCTATGTCTATACCTTC	CASSLGGTAFYVYTF
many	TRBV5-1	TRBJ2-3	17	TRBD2	TGCGCCAGCAGCCCGGAGGGACTAGCGGAGTTTTTTGATACGCAGTATTTT	CASSPEGLAEFFDTQYF
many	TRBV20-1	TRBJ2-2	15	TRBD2	TGCAGTGCCCGGACTAGCGGGAGAGACACCGGGGAGCTGTTTTTT	CSARTSGRDTGELFF
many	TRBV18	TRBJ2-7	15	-	TGTGCCAGCTCACCACCGCTTGGGTTAGGGCGCGAGCAGTACTTC	CASSPPLGLGREQYF
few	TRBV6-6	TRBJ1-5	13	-	TGTGCCAGCAGTTACGCCCCGGTCGGACCCCAGCATTTT	CASSYAPVGPQHF
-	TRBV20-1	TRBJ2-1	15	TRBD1	TGCAGTGCTAGGGCCCCGGGACAGGGGTTCGATGACCAGTTCTTC	CSARAPGQGFDDQFF
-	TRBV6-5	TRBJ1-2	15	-	TGTGCCAGCAGACGCTCCCCAGGGGTGTACTATGACTACACCTTC	CASRRSPGVYYDYTF
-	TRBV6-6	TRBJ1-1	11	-	TGTGCCAGTAAGTGGGGGACTGAAGCTTTCTTT	CASKWGTEAFF
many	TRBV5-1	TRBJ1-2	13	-	TGCGCCAGCAGCGACCAGGGCAACTATGGCTACACCTTC	CASSDQGNYGYTF
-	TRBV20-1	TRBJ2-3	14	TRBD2	TGCAGTGCCCCGACTAGCGGGGGTGCGGATACGCAGTATTTT	CSAPTSGGADTQYF
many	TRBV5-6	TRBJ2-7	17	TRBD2	TGTGCCAGCAGCTTCGACCCACTAGCGGGGGCTACCTACGAGCAGTACTTC	CASSFDPLAGATYEQYF
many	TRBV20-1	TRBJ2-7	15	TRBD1	TGCAGTGCCATCGGAGGACAGGGAAGTATCCACGAGCAGTACTTC	CSAIGGQGSIHEQYF
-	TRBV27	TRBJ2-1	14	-	TGTCCCAGCAGTTTAATCCAGGGTGGGAATGAGCAGTTCTTT	CPSSLIQGGNEQFF